Shown below are 16 T cell receptor beta chains from a single sample sequenced in a study of blood T cells in healthy people across ages. Then a second PCR, running roughly 6 to 11 cycles, was carried out with a sample-barcoded 5' primer and a J-beta primer mix. TCRdb fed the 5' RACE reads into MiXCR, producing one record per CDR3 protein. The sample contains roughly 1.6 million distinct CDR3 sequences, roughly 32% of which appear only once. Material: blood. These receptors were obtained from a woman in her twenties or thirties in good health.

The table lists this clonotype with a few counts. The gene calls are TRBV13 and TRBJ2-5; TRBD1 matches at 8 bases. The V gene's germline CDR1 is PRHDT and CDR2 FYEKMQ (reference sequence). This CDR3 is 14 amino acids long. Trimming took 4 bases from V and 11 from J; bases not matched to a gene: 12. CDR3 bases: TGTGCCAGCAGCTCCAGACAGGGGCGAAGGTCGCAGTACTTC. Protein product: CASSSRQGRRSQYF.

This clonotype was detected only a few times. This chain connects TRBV7-9 to TRBJ2-7; 7 nucleotides agree with TRBD1. V gave up 2 bases and J gave up 4 bases; unmatched junction bases: 8. The germline V gene encodes CDR1 SEHNR and CDR2 FQNEAQ (reference sequence). The CDR3 loop spans 15 amino acids. The CDR3 loop is CASSLIEGAVYEQYF. In DNA, the CDR3 is TGTGCCAGCAGCTTAATCGAGGGGGCCGTGTACGAGCAGTACTTC.

The rearrangement joins TRBV7-9 to TRBJ1-2, with D perhaps matching TRBD1 (5 bases). This CDR3 contains 14 residues. Germline-derived CDR1 and CDR2 are SEHNR and FQNEAQ (reference sequence). Trimming stripped 4 bases from V and 7 bases from J, with 16 bases between. For the CDR3, the DNA is TGTGCCAGCAGCTATACGGGGGGTTTCATTGGCTACACCTTC. Translating it yields CASSYTGGFIGYTF.

V gene TRBV9 combines with J gene TRBJ2-5; D perhaps matches TRBD1 (6 bases). The better agreement between TRBJ2-7 and the DNA end casts doubt on the J call. The CDR3 sequence is 15 residues long. Germline CDR1 SGDLS, CDR2 YYNGEE. Here the CDR3 reads CASSTDGTPSYEQYF. DNA for the CDR3: TGTGCCAGCAGCACTGACGGGACACCATCCTACGAGCAGTACTTC.

Comments on this clonotype: Its ends do not fully match the called genes, so a read error is possible. The chain employs TRBV12-3 or TRBV12-4 and TRBJ2-3, with TRBD2 identical over 12 bases. This CDR3 comprises 15 residues. CDR3 region: CVSRPTSGRSDTQYF. CDR3 DNA: TGTGTCAGCAGACCGACTAGCGGGAGATCAGATACGCAGTATTTT.

This clonotype appeared a few times. The rearrangement joins TRBV4-1 to TRBJ2-5, with TRBD2 matching 13 bases. The CDR3 extends over 15 amino acids. J was trimmed by 7 bases and V by 3 bases; bases with no gene match: 5. Looked up from germline, CDR1 is MGHRA and CDR2 is YSYEKL. This CDR3 reads CASSHPGTSGATQYF. In DNA, the CDR3 is TGCGCCAGCAGCCACCCCGGGACTAGCGGGGCGACCCAGTACTTC.

The genes are TRBV12-3 or TRBV12-4 and TRBJ2-3; D possibly corresponds to TRBD1 (5 bases). The CDR3 has 16 residues. V dropped 6 bases and J dropped 1 base, with 17 bases sitting between them. The CDR3 protein is CASSHQGIMGTDTQYF. The CDR3 DNA is TGTGCCAGCAGCCATCAGGGTATAATGGGCACAGATACGCAGTATTTT.

This clonotype was seen repeatedly, ten times or more. The V and J genes are TRBV4-1 and TRBJ2-1; 8 bases line up with TRBD2. Losses at the gene ends were 9 bases for V and 4 bases for J; bases not matched to a gene: 5. Germline V gene sequence: CDR1 MGHRA, CDR2 YSYEKL. CDR3 length: 13 residues. The CDR3, as DNA: TGCGCCAGTGCTAGCGGGCCTTACAATGAGCAGTTCTTC. Its protein is CASASGPYNEQFF.

This clonotype was picked up a small number of times. The chain is built from TRBV10-3 and TRBJ2-1, with 10 bases aligning to TRBD1. The CDR3 contains 15 residues. Germline loops: CDR1 ENHRY, CDR2 SYGVKD. V lost 0 bases and J lost 6; bases outside the gene matches: 2. The chain's CDR3 is CAISESGTGVNEQFF. CDR3 coding DNA: TGTGCCATCAGTGAGTCAGGGACAGGGGTCAATGAGCAGTTCTTC.

The V gene is TRBV27, the J gene TRBJ2-1; possibly TRBD2 for D (6 bases). CDR1 is MNHEY and CDR2 is SMNVEV in the germline V gene (reference sequence). The CDR3 length is 15 residues. Trimming cost V 1 base and J 5 bases, with 12 bases left between them. CDR3 nucleotides: TGTGCCAGCAGTTTATACCTAGCGCGAAACAATGAGCAGTTCTTC. Translation: CASSLYLARNNEQFF.

The chain combines TRBV4-1 with TRBJ2-7, with 7 bases lining up with TRBD2. With 3 bases clipped from V and 4 bases from J, the junction kept 9 bases outside the gene matches. Germline CDR1 MGHRA, CDR2 YSYEKL. The length of the CDR3 is 15 residues. CDR3 sequence (DNA): TGCGCCAGCAGCCAGGGAGGCGGGAGTTTTTACGAGCAGTACTTC. Its translation: CASSQGGGSFYEQYF.

This clonotype was counted a few times. V and J are TRBV15 and TRBJ2-7; D assignment may be TRBD1 or TRBD2 (5 bases each). Trimming removed 5 bases at V and 0 bases at J, with 17 bases between. This CDR3 has 16 amino acids. Looked up from germline, CDR1 is LNHNV and CDR2 is YYDKDF (reference sequence). The DNA of the CDR3 is TGTGCCACCAGCGGCCCTTCCGGGGCTTACTCCTACGAGCAGTACTTC. Amino acid sequence: CATSGPSGAYSYEQYF.

The chain is built from TRBV10-3 and TRBJ2-2; 8 bases are shared with TRBD1. The CDR3 is made up of 15 amino acids. J lost 2 bases, V lost 5 bases, and 4 bases had no gene match. Germline CDR1 ENHRY, CDR2 SYGVKD. CDR3 in amino acids: CAISRQGSNTGELFF. The CDR3 DNA follows: TGTGCCATCAGTAGACAGGGGTCCAACACCGGGGAGCTGTTTTTT.

The CDR3 DNA reads as TGTGCCAGCAGCCGGCTTAGGGGATCCTATGGCTACACCTTC. This codes for CASSRLRGSYGYTF. The chain couples TRBV7-9 to TRBJ1-2; D perhaps matches TRBD1 (5 bases). Deletions cut 5 bases from V and 4 bases from J, with 14 bases between. From germline, CDR1 is SEHNR and CDR2 FQNEAQ (reference sequence). CDR3 size: 14 residues.

Written as DNA, the CDR3 is TGTGCCAGCGGGATAGGTGGAAACACCATATATTTT. Translated: CASGIGGNTIYF. The genes are TRBV7-8 and TRBJ1-3; D gene uncertain. This CDR3 region has 12 residues. V dropped 8 bases and J dropped 3 bases, with 8 bases sitting between them. Germline V gene lookup returns CDR1 SGHVS and CDR2 FQNEAQ.

The genes are TRBV6-2 or TRBV6-3 and TRBJ2-4; D may be TRBD1 or TRBD2 (5 bases each). The end of the DNA fits TRBJ2-7 better, so the J call may be wrong. The germline V gene has CDR1 MNHEY and CDR2 SVGEGT. This CDR3 has 15 residues. The CDR3 DNA reads as TGTGCCAGCAGTTACAGCGGCAGGGAAGATTACGAGCAGTACTTC. Amino acids: CASSYSGREDYEQYF.